The clone carrying this TCR beta chain was detected ten times or more. RNA served as the template for amplifying TCR beta CDR3 regions. Second-round multiplex PCR followed a first-round RT-PCR using HTBI primers. One entry per CDR3 protein, called by TCRdb with MiXCR from the multiplex PCR reads. The sample includes a few hundred thousand distinct CDR3 sequences, 17% of them seen just once. This sample was taken from a study of Graves' ophthalmopathy and Graves' hyperthyroidism. Study context: Before any treatment was given, at initial diagnosis, peripheral blood was collected.

The study recruited hyperthyroidism patients aged 18 to 65 who were newly diagnosed, under 2 months' duration. The V end was cut by 2 bases, the J end by 6 bases, with 8 bases between. CDR1 and CDR2 from the germline V gene are SGHDT and YYEEEE. CDR3 length: 13 amino acids. The sequenced material came from peripheral blood. The rearrangement links TRBV5-6 to TRBJ2-2; D unclear. The clonotype comes from an adult woman with stable Graves' hyperthyroidism. The DNA of the CDR3 is TGTGCCAGCAGCTTCGTTCAGTCCGGGGAGCTGTTTTTT. Protein product: CASSFVQSGELFF.